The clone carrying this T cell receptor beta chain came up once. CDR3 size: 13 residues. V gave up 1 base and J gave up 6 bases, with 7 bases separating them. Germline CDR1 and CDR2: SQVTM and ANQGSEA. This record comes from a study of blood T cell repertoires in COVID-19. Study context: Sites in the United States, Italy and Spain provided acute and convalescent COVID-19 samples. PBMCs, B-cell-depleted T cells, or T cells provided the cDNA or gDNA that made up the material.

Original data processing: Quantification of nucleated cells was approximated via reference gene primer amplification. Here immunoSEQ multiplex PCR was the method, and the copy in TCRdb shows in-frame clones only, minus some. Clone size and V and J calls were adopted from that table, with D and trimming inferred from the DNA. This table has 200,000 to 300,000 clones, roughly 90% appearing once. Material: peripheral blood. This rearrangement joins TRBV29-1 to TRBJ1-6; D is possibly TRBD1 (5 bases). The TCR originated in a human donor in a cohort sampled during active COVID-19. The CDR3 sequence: CSVEVGVNSPLHF. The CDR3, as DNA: TGCAGCGTTGAAGTAGGGGTTAATTCACCCCTCCACTTT.